Each of the 11 T cell receptor beta chains below was sequenced from the same sample in a study of cytomegalovirus exposure and HLA in healthy donors. The PCR ran on 60 Vbeta and 13 Jbeta primers. The repertoire was sequenced with immunoSEQ multiplex PCR; TCRdb's copy has only in-frame clones and lacks some. The sample has 150,000 to 200,000 clones, and its top ten clones hold under 2.5%. Sequencing was performed on PBMCs. The receptors were sampled from a man aged 25 to 45 in good health and CMV-seronegative.

The genes are TRBV5-1 and TRBJ1-1; D not resolved. CDR1 SGHRS and CDR2 YFSETQ come from the germline V gene. The length of the CDR3 is 14 residues. Deletions cut 0 bases from V and 1 base from J, with 7 bases between. CDR3 sequence reads: CASSLAQQNTEAFF. The CDR3 DNA reads TGCGCCAGCAGCTTGGCCCAACAGAACACTGAAGCTTTCTTT.

The chain recombines TRBV28 with TRBJ1-1; a possible D gene is TRBD1 (6 bases). This CDR3 is 16 amino acids long. The germline V gene encodes CDR1 MDHEN and CDR2 SYDVKM. Between the trimmed V and J ends, which lost 3 bases and 0 bases, there was a span of 14 bases. The CDR3 region has the DNA TGTGCCAGCAGTTTTCCGGGGGGGCTCATGAACACTGAAGCTTTCTTT. It translates to CASSFPGGLMNTEAFF.

The chain has TRBV11-2 and TRBJ2-2, with D maybe TRBD2 (6 bases). This CDR3 is built from 15 residues. Trimming removed 1 base at V and 5 bases at J, with 11 bases between. Germline loops: CDR1 SGHAT, CDR2 FQNNGV. The CDR3, as DNA: TGTGCCAGCAGCTTAGGGCCGGGAGCAACCGGGGAGCTGTTTTTT. Amino acids: CASSLGPGATGELFF.

In DNA form, the CDR3 reads TGTGCTAGTGGTTTGGCCGGTAGCACAGATACGCAGTATTTT. The encoded protein is CASGLAGSTDTQYF. The chain links TRBV12-5 to TRBJ2-3, with no clear D. The CDR3 spans 14 residues. V lost 1 base and J 0 bases, leaving 5 bases between the germline ends. Germline V gene sequence: CDR1 LGHNT, CDR2 FRNRAP.

The chain combines TRBV19 with TRBJ1-2; weak D call: TRBD1 (5 bases). Trimming took 6 bases from V and 3 from J, leaving 17 bases between them. The CDR3 totals 15 residues. Looked up from germline, CDR1 is LNHDA and CDR2 is SQIVND (reference sequence). CDR3 nucleotide sequence: TGTGCCAGTAGCAACCCCGGGGGTACTGACTATGGCTACACCTTC. This encodes CASSNPGGTDYGYTF.

This chain connects TRBV19 to TRBJ1-4; perhaps TRBD1 as D (5 bases). Germline CDR1 and CDR2: LNHDA and SQIVND (reference sequence). V lost 8 bases and J lost 12, with 25 bases in between. This CDR3 spans 15 amino acids. As DNA, the CDR3 is TGTGCCAGTTCCAAAGCCGGGACTTCACGGGAAGAACTGTTTTTT. Amino acid sequence: CASSKAGTSREELFF.

The rearrangement joins TRBV19 to TRBJ2-3; 8 bases fit TRBD2. With 6 bases clipped from V and 4 bases from J, the junction kept 9 bases outside the gene matches. This CDR3 is built from 15 residues. CDR1 and CDR2 (germline): LNHDA, SQIVND (reference sequence). The CDR3 DNA sequence: TGTGCCAGTAGCACAAGCGCGGGAGGTTCAGATACGCAGTATTTT. Translated, it gives CASSTSAGGSDTQYF. Drawing the rest from reference TRBV19 and TRBJ2-3, the complete variable domain is DGGITQSPKYLFRKEGQNVTLSCEQNLNHDAMYWYRQDPGQGLRLIYYSQIVNDFQKGDIAEGYSVSREKKESFPLTVTSAQKNPTAFYLCASSTSAGGSDTQYFGPGTRLTVL.

V usage is TRBV6-1 and J usage is TRBJ1-1; D is ambiguous. Looked up from germline, CDR1 is MNHNS and CDR2 is SASEGT. Trimming pared 7 bases from V and 2 bases from J, leaving 11 bases between. The CDR3 totals 13 residues. CDR3 in DNA: TGTGCCAGCACCGAGACGGGAAACACTGAAGCTTTCTTT. It encodes CASTETGNTEAFF.

The chain employs TRBV10-3 and TRBJ2-2; 8 nucleotides agree with TRBD2. Germline lookup yields CDR1 ENHRY and CDR2 SYGVKD. This CDR3 has 16 amino acids. With V trimmed by 3 bases and J by 6 bases, 9 bases remained unmatched. The CDR3 sequence is CAISDSSGRVAGELFF. CDR3 nucleotide sequence: TGTGCCATCAGTGATTCGAGCGGGAGAGTCGCCGGGGAGCTGTTTTTT.

The J gene is TRBJ1-4, the V gene TRBV4-1; TRBD1 is a possible D gene (6 bases). The CDR3 has 16 residues. Trimming pared 4 bases from V and 5 bases from J, leaving 17 bases between. From germline, CDR1 is MGHRA and CDR2 YSYEKL. In nucleotides, the CDR3 is TGCGCCAGCAGCCGGGGGCATGGGGCCCAGAATGAAAAACTGTTTTTT. It translates to CASSRGHGAQNEKLFF.

The chain combines TRBV5-4 with TRBJ1-3, with D hard to call. Per the germline V gene, CDR1 is SGHNT and CDR2 is YYREEE (reference sequence). Deletions cut 0 bases from V and 0 bases from J, with 7 bases between. The CDR3 contains 15 residues. The CDR3 DNA sequence: TGTGCCAGCAGCTTGGCGAGTGGCTCTGGAAACACCATATATTTT. Protein product: CASSLASGSGNTIYF.